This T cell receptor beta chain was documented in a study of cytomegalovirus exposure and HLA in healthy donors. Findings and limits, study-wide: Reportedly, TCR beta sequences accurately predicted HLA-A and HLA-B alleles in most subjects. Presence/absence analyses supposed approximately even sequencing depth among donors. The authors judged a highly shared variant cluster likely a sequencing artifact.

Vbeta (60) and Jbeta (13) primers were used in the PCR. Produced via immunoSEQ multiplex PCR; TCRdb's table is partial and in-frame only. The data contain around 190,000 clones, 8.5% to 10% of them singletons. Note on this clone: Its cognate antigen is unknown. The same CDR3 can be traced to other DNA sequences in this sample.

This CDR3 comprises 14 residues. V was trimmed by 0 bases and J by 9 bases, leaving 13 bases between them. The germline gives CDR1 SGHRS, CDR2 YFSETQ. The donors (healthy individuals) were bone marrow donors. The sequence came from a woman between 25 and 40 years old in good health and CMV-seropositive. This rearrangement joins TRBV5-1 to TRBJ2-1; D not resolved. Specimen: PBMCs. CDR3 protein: CASSLDINEVEQFF. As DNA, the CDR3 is TGCGCCAGCAGCTTGGACATCAACGAGGTTGAGCAGTTCTTC.